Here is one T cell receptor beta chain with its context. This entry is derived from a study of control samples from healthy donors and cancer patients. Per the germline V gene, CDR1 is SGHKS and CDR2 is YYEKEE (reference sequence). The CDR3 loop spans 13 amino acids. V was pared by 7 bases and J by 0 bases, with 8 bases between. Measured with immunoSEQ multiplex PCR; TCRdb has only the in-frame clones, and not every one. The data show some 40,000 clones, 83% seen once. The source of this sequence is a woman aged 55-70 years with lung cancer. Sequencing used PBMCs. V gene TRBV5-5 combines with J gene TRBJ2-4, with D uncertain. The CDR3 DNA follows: TGTGCCAGCTATTGGGCAGCCAAAAACATTCAGTACTTC. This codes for CASYWAAKNIQYF. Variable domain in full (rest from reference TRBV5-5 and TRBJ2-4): DAGVTQSPTHLIKTRGQQVTLRCSPISGHKSVSWYQQVLGQGPQFIFQYYEKEERGRGNFPDRFSARQFPNYSSELNVNALLLGDSALYLCASYWAAKNIQYFGAGTRLSVL.